The clone carrying this TCR beta chain was detected only once. Its antigen is currently unknown. The data were obtained in a study of tumor-infiltrating lymphocytes in localized non-small cell lung cancer. Study-level points and caveats: Each assay used a separate piece of the same tissue. TCR sequencing covered a subset of patients with enough tissue.

Germline lookup yields CDR1 MNHNS and CDR2 SASEGT. V lost 6 bases to trimming and J lost 8 bases; unmatched junction nucleotides: 7. This CDR3 has 14 residues. Clones were sequenced by immunoSEQ multiplex PCR, and TCRdb holds only the in-frame ones, with some missing. The table includes around 17,000 clones, more than 60% detected once. The sequence came from a human donor with non-small cell lung cancer. Sequencing used lung tumor tissue. This chain joins TRBV6-1 and TRBJ1-5; 10 nucleotides line up with TRBD1. The CDR3 sequence is CASRFGDRGKPQHF. The DNA of the CDR3 is TGTGCCAGCAGATTTGGGGACAGGGGAAAGCCCCAGCATTTT.